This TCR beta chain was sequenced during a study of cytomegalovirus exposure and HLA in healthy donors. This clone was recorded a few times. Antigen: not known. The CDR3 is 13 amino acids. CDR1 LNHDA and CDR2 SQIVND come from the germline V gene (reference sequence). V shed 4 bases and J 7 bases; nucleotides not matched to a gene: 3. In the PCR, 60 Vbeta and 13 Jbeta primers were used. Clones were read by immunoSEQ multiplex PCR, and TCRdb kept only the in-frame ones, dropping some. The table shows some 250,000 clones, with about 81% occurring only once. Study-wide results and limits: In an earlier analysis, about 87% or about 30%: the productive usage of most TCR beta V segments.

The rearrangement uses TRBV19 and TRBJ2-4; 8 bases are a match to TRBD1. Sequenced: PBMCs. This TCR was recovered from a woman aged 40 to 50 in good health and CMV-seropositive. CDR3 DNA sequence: TGTGCCAGTAGTACGGACAGGGTGAACATTCAGTACTTC. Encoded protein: CASSTDRVNIQYF.